This T cell receptor (beta chain) was obtained from a study of PD-L1 blockade in urothelial cancer. Background on the study: Reported median T cell count for blood samples was around 150,000. Study results and limitations: Below-median TCR clonality that was measured in pretreatment blood predicted better survival.

Patients in the study were battling locally advanced or metastatic urothelial carcinoma. On this clone itself: Its specificity is unknown.

TCRdb's copy holds only in-frame clones and misses some; the assay was immunoSEQ multiplex PCR. This repertoire shows under 130,000 clones, approximately 85% found once; its top ten account for 2% to 2.5%. Here the sequenced sample was PBMCs, taken around atezolizumab (anti-PD-L1) treatment. The sequence was obtained from a man between 50 and 59 years old with urothelial cancer.

CDR3 loop: CASSQSTDTQYF. The CDR3 nucleotides are TGTGCCAGCTCCCAGAGCACAGATACGCAGTATTTT. The chain carries TRBV18 and TRBJ2-3; no definite D call. Germline-derived CDR1 and CDR2 are KGHSH and LQKENI. V gave up 6 bases and J gave up 0 bases, with 4 bases separating them. This CDR3 region has 12 residues.